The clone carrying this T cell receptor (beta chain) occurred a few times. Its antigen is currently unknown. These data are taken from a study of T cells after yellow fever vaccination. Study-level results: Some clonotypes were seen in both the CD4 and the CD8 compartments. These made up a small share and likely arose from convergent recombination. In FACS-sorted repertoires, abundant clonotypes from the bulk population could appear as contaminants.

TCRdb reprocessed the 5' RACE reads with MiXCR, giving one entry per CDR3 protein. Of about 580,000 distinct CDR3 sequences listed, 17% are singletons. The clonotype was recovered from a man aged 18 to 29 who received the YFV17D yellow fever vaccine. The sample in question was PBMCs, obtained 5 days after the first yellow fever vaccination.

In DNA, the CDR3 is TGTGCCAGCAGCTCGCCGGGACTAGCGGAGGCTACAGATACGCAGTATTTT. Protein sequence: CASSSPGLAEATDTQYF. The chain combines TRBV5-4 with TRBJ2-3; the match to TRBD2 covers 11 bases. J gave up 3 bases and V 3 bases, and 9 bases lay outside the gene matches. This CDR3 has 17 residues. Germline V CDR1 and CDR2: SGHNT, YYREEE (reference sequence).